The 25 T cell receptor beta chains below all came from one sample that was sequenced in a study of cytomegalovirus exposure and HLA in healthy donors. The method was immunoSEQ multiplex PCR; TCRdb's version includes in-frame clones alone and lacks a portion of them. The table shows under 250,000 clones, with roughly 84% occurring only once. The specimen was PBMCs. The receptors shown here come from a woman between 18 and 30 years old in good health and CMV-seropositive.

The V gene is TRBV28, the J gene TRBJ2-2, with TRBD1 matching 10 bases. The CDR3 is 14 residues long. The ends lost 7 bases at V and 5 bases at J; junction bases unmatched: 4. Germline V lookup: CDR1 MDHEN, CDR2 SYDVKM. CDR3 nucleotides: TGTGCCAGCACTTGGACAGGGGGAACCGGGGAGCTGTTTTTT. It is translated as CASTWTGGTGELFF.

V gene TRBV29-1 combines with J gene TRBJ1-1, with D uncertain. CDR1 and CDR2 (germline): SQVTM, ANQGSEA. V shed 8 bases and J shed 1 base, with 11 bases lying between them. This CDR3 is built from 12 residues. CDR3 nucleotide sequence: TGCAGCCTTCGCGCGGGGAACACTGAAGCTTTCTTT. Translated, it gives CSLRAGNTEAFF.

The V and J genes are TRBV10-1 and TRBJ2-5; TRBD1 agrees at 8 bases. This CDR3 spans 13 amino acids. The junction had 8 bases not matched to a gene; V was cut back by 9 bases and J by 5 bases. From germline, CDR1 is WNHNN and CDR2 SYGVQD (reference sequence). In DNA, the CDR3 is TGCGCCAGGTCCCAGGGGGCGGGGGAGACCCAGTACTTC. Protein product: CARSQGAGETQYF.

The V gene is TRBV28, the J gene TRBJ1-5, with TRBD1 as a possible D gene (5 bases). This CDR3 has 18 amino acids. With 5 bases removed from V and 5 bases from J, the gap between germline ends came to 25 bases. Germline CDR1 MDHEN, CDR2 SYDVKM. Here the CDR3 DNA reads TGTGCCAGCAGTCCTGGGGGAGGGGCGACCCTGTTCGATCAGCCCCAGCATTTT. Protein product: CASSPGGGATLFDQPQHF.

This sequence joins TRBV30 and TRBJ1-3, with 9 bases matching TRBD1. CDR3 length: 16 residues. Germline CDR1 reads GTSNPN; CDR2 reads SVGIG (reference sequence). Losses at the gene ends were 3 bases for V and 2 bases for J; bases not matched to a gene: 8. The CDR3: CAWSRDRDPTGNTIYF. The CDR3 nucleotides are TGTGCCTGGAGCCGGGACAGGGACCCAACTGGAAACACCATATATTTT. The full variable domain, in which reference TRBV30 and TRBJ1-3 provide the parts outside the CDR3, is SQTIHQWPATLVQPVGSPLSLECTVEGTSNPNLYWYRQAAGRGLQLLFYSVGIGQISSEVPQNLSASRPQDRQFILSSKKLLLSDSGFYLCAWSRDRDPTGNTIYFGEGSWLTVV.

The chain recombines TRBV28 with TRBJ1-1, with D unclear. The CDR3 sequence is 12 residues long. Germline values: CDR1 MDHEN, CDR2 SYDVKM. Trimming took off 2 bases at V and 5 bases at J, with 6 bases between the two ends. For the CDR3, the DNA is TGTGCCAGCAGTTTACCGGGAACTGAAGCTTTCTTT. Translation: CASSLPGTEAFF.

This sequence joins TRBV9 and TRBJ2-6, with D possibly TRBD1 on 6 matching bases. V dropped 6 bases and J dropped 2 bases, with 15 bases sitting between them. Germline V gives CDR1 SGDLS, CDR2 YYNGEE. This CDR3 comprises 16 residues. This CDR3 is CASTADTGTGANVLTF. CDR3 coding DNA: TGTGCCAGCACCGCTGATACAGGGACTGGGGCCAACGTCCTGACTTTC.

This clone was seen more than once but under ten times. This chain joins TRBV4-1 and TRBJ2-7, with TRBD1 matching 9 bases. Per germline, CDR1 MGHRA and CDR2 YSYEKL. The V gene end was trimmed by 4 bases and the J gene end by 4 bases; junction bases not matched to a gene: 11. The CDR3 is made up of 16 amino acids. This CDR3 reads CASSPSPGQGGYEQYF. The CDR3 coding sequence is TGCGCCAGCAGCCCGTCCCCGGGACAGGGTGGATACGAGCAGTACTTC.

This clone was detected a few times. The rearrangement joins TRBV4-1 to TRBJ1-5, with 12 positions matching TRBD1. CDR3 length: 17 amino acids. The germline V gene has CDR1 MGHRA and CDR2 YSYEKL. The trim removed 4 bases at V and 4 bases at J, leaving 8 bases unmatched. The CDR3 sequence is CASSPGDRGHSNQPQHF. The DNA of the CDR3 is TGCGCCAGCAGCCCTGGGGACAGGGGGCATTCAAATCAGCCCCAGCATTTT.

This chain connects TRBV5-1 to TRBJ1-1, with D maybe TRBD1 (6 bases). CDR1 is SGHRS, CDR2 YFSETQ, per germline. Trimming shortened V by 1 base and J by 4 bases, and 14 bases separated the two germline ends. The CDR3 sequence is 15 residues long. The CDR3 region is CASSLPTGYLTEAFF. The CDR3 DNA follows: TGCGCCAGCAGCTTGCCCACAGGGTATCTCACTGAAGCTTTCTTT.

This clone appeared a single time. The chain has TRBV5-4 and TRBJ2-7, with TRBD2 identical over 8 bases. From germline, CDR1 is SGHNT and CDR2 YYREEE (reference sequence). The CDR3 runs 15 residues. The V gene end was trimmed by 2 bases and the J gene end by 2 bases; junction bases not matched to a gene: 6. DNA for the CDR3: TGTGCCAGCAGCTTAGCGAGCGGGGGACCCTACGAGCAGTACTTC. Protein: CASSLASGGPYEQYF.

This rearrangement joins TRBV19 to TRBJ2-1, with TRBD2 matching over 13 bases. This CDR3 is 14 amino acids long. From germline, CDR1 is LNHDA and CDR2 SQIVND (reference sequence). V lost 7 bases to trimming and J lost 9 bases; unmatched junction nucleotides: 6. The CDR3 region is CASNRLAGGSEQFF. In DNA, the CDR3 is TGTGCCAGTAATCGACTAGCGGGAGGTAGTGAGCAGTTCTTC.

The rearrangement uses TRBV5-4 and TRBJ2-7, with no clear D. This CDR3 region has 13 residues. From germline, CDR1 is SGHNT and CDR2 YYREEE (reference sequence). The V gene lost 5 bases and the J gene lost 6 bases, with 15 bases spanning the gap. The CDR3 sequence is CASRPGSISEQYF. Written as DNA, the CDR3 is TGTGCCAGCAGGCCTGGTAGTATCTCCGAGCAGTACTTC.

The rearrangement uses TRBV9 and TRBJ2-1; possible D gene TRBD1, 5 bases. This CDR3 spans 16 amino acids. Trimming pared 4 bases from V and 6 bases from J, leaving 20 bases between. The germline gives CDR1 SGDLS, CDR2 YYNGEE. Written as DNA, the CDR3 is TGTGCCAGCAGCCCAGGGTGGGGTGCAATGATCAATGAGCAGTTCTTC. It translates to CASSPGWGAMINEQFF.

The chain joins TRBV10-3 to TRBJ2-6, with TRBD1 identical over 7 bases. Per germline, CDR1 ENHRY and CDR2 SYGVKD. The CDR3 sequence is 16 residues long. The junction had 5 bases not matched to a gene; V was cut back by 6 bases and J by 0 bases. The CDR3 here is CAIRPQGSSGANVLTF. CDR3 sequence (DNA): TGTGCCATCAGGCCACAGGGGTCCTCTGGGGCCAACGTCCTGACTTTC.

The chain uses TRBV4-1 and TRBJ2-4; 8 bases align to TRBD1. CDR1 is MGHRA, CDR2 YSYEKL, per germline. The CDR3 covers 16 residues. V gave up 7 bases and J gave up 6 bases; unmatched junction bases: 14. CDR3 loop: CASTQYWTGRTNIQYF. CDR3 coding DNA: TGCGCCAGCACTCAATACTGGACAGGGAGGACAAACATTCAGTACTTC.

The chain couples TRBV29-1 to TRBJ2-2, with D possibly being TRBD2 (5 bases). The length of the CDR3 is 15 residues. The germline V and J ends were trimmed by 0 bases and 6 bases, with 14 bases remaining between them. Germline V CDR1 and CDR2: SQVTM, ANQGSEA. In DNA, the CDR3 is TGCAGCGTTGAAGATCTGGGGATCGGGGCCGGGGAGCTGTTTTTT. This encodes CSVEDLGIGAGELFF.

A remark on this clone: At one end, the junction sequence differs from germline, possibly due to a read error. This sequence joins TRBV11-2 and TRBJ2-1, with 10 bases lining up with TRBD2. CDR3 length: 17 residues. Per the germline V gene, CDR1 is SGHAT and CDR2 is FQNNGV. The CDR3 DNA reads TGTGCCAGCAGCCTAGAGGGTCTAGCGGGAGAGAACAATGAGCAGTTCTTC. It yields the protein CASSLEGLAGENNEQFF. Full variable domain (missing parts from reference TRBV11-2 and TRBJ2-1): EAGVAQSPRYKIIEKRQSVAFWCNPISGHATLYWYQQILGQGPKLLIQFQNNGVVDDSQLPKDRFSAERLKGVDSTLKIQPAKLEDSAVYLCASSLEGLAGENNEQFFGPGTRLTVL.

The chain links TRBV5-6 to TRBJ2-7; D gene ambiguous. CDR1 is SGHDT and CDR2 is YYEEEE in the germline V gene. The CDR3 has 14 residues. With 0 bases removed from V and 5 bases from J, the gap between germline ends came to 12 bases. This CDR3 is CASSLDRYPNEQYF. The CDR3 nucleotides are TGTGCCAGCAGCTTGGATCGGTATCCCAACGAGCAGTACTTC.

The V call is TRBV19, the J call TRBJ2-6, with 9 bases matching TRBD1. This CDR3 has 15 amino acids. Germline V gene data show CDR1 as LNHDA and CDR2 as SQIVND (reference sequence). J lost 3 bases, V lost 6 bases, and 3 bases had no gene match. Written as DNA, the CDR3 is TGTGCCAGTAGACAGGGGGCTGGTGGGGCCAACGTCCTGACTTTC. It is translated as CASRQGAGGANVLTF.

V usage is TRBV2 and J usage is TRBJ2-7; 10 nucleotides agree with TRBD1. The V gene end was trimmed by 5 bases and the J gene end by 3 bases; junction bases not matched to a gene: 10. Germline-derived CDR1 and CDR2 are SNHLY and FYNNEI. This CDR3 is built from 16 residues. The DNA of the CDR3 is TGTGCCAGCAGTTCCAGTTTGAGGACAGGGGGCTACGAGCAGTACTTC. Translating it yields CASSSSLRTGGYEQYF.

The V call is TRBV27, the J call TRBJ1-1; D remains ambiguous. V dropped 1 base and J dropped 6 bases, with 12 bases sitting between them. The CDR3 loop spans 14 amino acids. Germline values: CDR1 MNHEY, CDR2 SMNVEV (reference sequence). CDR3 loop: CASSLLNSEAEAFF. The CDR3 DNA follows: TGTGCCAGCAGTTTATTAAATTCCGAGGCTGAAGCTTTCTTT.

Comments on this clone: The sample carries other DNA sequences with the same CDR3. The chain joins TRBV7-9 to TRBJ1-4, with a tentative D call TRBD1 (6 bases). The germline CDR1 and CDR2 sequences are SEHNR and FQNEAQ (reference sequence). This CDR3 comprises 14 residues. Trimming took 5 bases from V and 5 from J, leaving 12 bases between them. This chain's CDR3 is CASSLRQGNEKLFF. Written as DNA, the CDR3 is TGTGCCAGCAGCCTTCGGCAGGGGAATGAAAAACTGTTTTTT. The full variable domain, in which reference TRBV7-9 and TRBJ1-4 provide the parts outside the CDR3, is DTGVSQNPRHKITKRGQNVTFRCDPISEHNRLYWYRQTLGQGPEFLTYFQNEAQLEKSRLLSDRFSAERPKGSFSTLEIQRTEQGDSAMYLCASSLRQGNEKLFFGSGTQLSVL.

The genes are TRBV27 and TRBJ2-7; 11 bases are a match to TRBD2. CDR1 and CDR2 (germline): MNHEY, SMNVEV (reference sequence). The CDR3 is made up of 16 amino acids. V trimming: 5 bases; J trimming: 0 bases; junction bases outside the gene matches: 6. The CDR3 protein is CASSAGTSGASYEQYF. CDR3 nucleotides: TGTGCCAGCAGTGCGGGGACTAGCGGAGCCTCCTACGAGCAGTACTTC.

This chain joins TRBV6-5 and TRBJ1-2, with 7 bases lining up with TRBD1. CDR1 MNHEY and CDR2 SVGAGI come from the germline V gene. V dropped 2 bases and J dropped 7; count of bases not matched to a gene: 1. The CDR3 runs 12 residues. CDR3 region: CASSYDRVGYTF. CDR3 DNA: TGTGCCAGCAGTTACGACAGGGTTGGCTACACCTTC.